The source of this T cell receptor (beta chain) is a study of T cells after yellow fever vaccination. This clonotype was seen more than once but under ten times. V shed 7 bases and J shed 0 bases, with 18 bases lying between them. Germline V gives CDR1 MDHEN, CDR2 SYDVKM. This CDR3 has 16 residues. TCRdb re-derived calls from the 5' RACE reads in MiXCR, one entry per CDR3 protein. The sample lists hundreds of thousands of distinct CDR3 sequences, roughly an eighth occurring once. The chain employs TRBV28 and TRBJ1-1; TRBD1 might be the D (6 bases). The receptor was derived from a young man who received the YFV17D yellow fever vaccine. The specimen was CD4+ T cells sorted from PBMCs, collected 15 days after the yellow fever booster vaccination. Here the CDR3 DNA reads TGTGCCAGCATCGGGGGGGCGGCAGGTATGAACACTGAAGCTTTCTTT. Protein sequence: CASIGGAAGMNTEAFF. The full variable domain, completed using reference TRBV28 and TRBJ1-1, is DVKVTQSSRYLVKRTGEKVFLECVQDMDHENMFWYRQDPGLGLRLIYFSYDVKMKEKGDIPEGYSVSREKKERFSLILESASTNQTSMYLCASIGGAAGMNTEAFFGQGTRLTVV.